This T cell receptor beta chain originates from a study of breast tumors, draining lymph nodes, adjacent tissues. Findings and limits, study-wide: Compared with basal-like, luminal-like tumors shared significantly more repertoire with nontumor tissue. The lymph node origin of tumor T cells was framed as consistent with a hypothesis, not demonstrated.

This clonotype was found many times. Its antigen is unknown. Axillary draining lymph nodes of breast cancer patients supplied the node samples. Each CDR3 protein is one row after TCRdb ran MiXCR on the multiplex PCR reads. The sample shows around 250,000 distinct CDR3 sequences, about 34% of them seen only once. V was pared by 3 bases and J by 1 base, with 12 bases between. The CDR3 contains 15 residues. Looked up from germline, CDR1 is MGHDK and CDR2 is SYGVNS. The clonotype originates from a female donor with breast cancer. Some clones in this sample may be carry-over from other donors' samples. The gene calls are TRBV25-1 and TRBJ2-5, with D perhaps matching TRBD1 or TRBD2 (6 bases each). Sequenced: axillary lymph node tissue. CDR3 loop: CASSEGGKFQETQYF. In DNA form, the CDR3 reads TGTGCCAGCAGTGAGGGGGGCAAATTCCAAGAGACCCAGTACTTC.